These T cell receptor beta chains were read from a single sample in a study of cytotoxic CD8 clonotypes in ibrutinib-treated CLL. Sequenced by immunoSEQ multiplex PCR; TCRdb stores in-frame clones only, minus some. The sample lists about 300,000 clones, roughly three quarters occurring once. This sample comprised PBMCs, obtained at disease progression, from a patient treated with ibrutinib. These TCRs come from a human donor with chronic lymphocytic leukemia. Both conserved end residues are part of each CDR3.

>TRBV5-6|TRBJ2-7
CASNLGMSTYEQYF
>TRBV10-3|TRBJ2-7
CAISEYRGSYEQYF
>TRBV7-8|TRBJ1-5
CASSLGQAPSQPQHF
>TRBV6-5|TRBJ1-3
CASTAQGGNTIYF
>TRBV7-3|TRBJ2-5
CASSSGTGGEAQYF
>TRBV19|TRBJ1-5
CASSRTGGSNQPQHF
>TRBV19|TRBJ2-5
CATGGRTGGGTQYF
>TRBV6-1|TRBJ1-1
CASTPHRTGTFF
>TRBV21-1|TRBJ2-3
CASSLLPGTPKRDTQYF
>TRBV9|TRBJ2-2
CASSVAGTPGAGELFF
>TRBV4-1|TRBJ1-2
CASSQEWTGSGGYTF
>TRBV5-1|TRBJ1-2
CASSLPDRVLYGYTF
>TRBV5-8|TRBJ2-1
CASSLGSPLNEQFF
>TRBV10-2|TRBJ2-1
CASSPALAGVSEQFF
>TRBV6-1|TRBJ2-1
CASSKTVIAGDTQFF
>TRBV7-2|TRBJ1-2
CASSQGAGGGYGYTF
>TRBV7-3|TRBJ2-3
CASSLMGQLDTQYF
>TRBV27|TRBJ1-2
CASSLSFQGEDGYTF
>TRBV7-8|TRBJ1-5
CASSLGDRGTHQPQHF
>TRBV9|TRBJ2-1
CASSVSGSRDEQFF
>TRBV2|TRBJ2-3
CASSASSAYSLRTDTQYF
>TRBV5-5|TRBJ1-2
CASSLHRQNYGYTF
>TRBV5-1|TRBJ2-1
CASSVPSGGAGEQFF
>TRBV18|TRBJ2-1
CASSDRRQSSYNEQFF
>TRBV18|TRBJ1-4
CASSPGTREKLFF
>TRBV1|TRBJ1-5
CTSSQETIRGHQPQHF
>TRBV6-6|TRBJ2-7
CASSYILGRGIYEQYF
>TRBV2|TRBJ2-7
CASRGPELLYF
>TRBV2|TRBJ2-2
CASSAEPNTGELFF
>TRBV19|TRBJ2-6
CASSIGAFSGANVLTF
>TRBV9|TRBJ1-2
CASSAHRGYTF
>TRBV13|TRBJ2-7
CASSPRPSYEQYF
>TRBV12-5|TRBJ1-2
CASGLAVDRGGYGYTF
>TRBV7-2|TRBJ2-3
CASSLPSGRLVGTDTQYF
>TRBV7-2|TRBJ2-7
CASSLTRAKSYEQYF
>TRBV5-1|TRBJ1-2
CASSLTQGGNYGYTF
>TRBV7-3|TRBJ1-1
CASSVTGTVEAFF
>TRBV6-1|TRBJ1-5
CASSVLGTGGYSNQPQHF
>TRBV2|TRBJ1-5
CASSEGGTGNQPQHF
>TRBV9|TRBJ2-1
CASSPGGSSYNEQFF
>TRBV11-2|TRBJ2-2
CASSLLAGGTGELFF
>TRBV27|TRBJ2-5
CASSRGPAGGYQETQYF
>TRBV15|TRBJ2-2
CATSNRRDRVTGELFF